The T cell receptor beta chain under discussion was sequenced for a study of Ad26.COV2.S vaccination and SARS-CoV-2 variants. The CDR3 runs 13 residues. V dropped 5 bases and J dropped 7; count of bases not matched to a gene: 6. Looked up from germline, CDR1 is KGHDR and CDR2 is SFDVKD. Study findings and constraints: Reportedly, spike-specific CD8+ and CD4+ T cell responses achieved substantial breadth once vaccination had taken place.

Libraries were prepared by immunoSEQ multiplex PCR; TCRdb keeps only in-frame clonotypes and omits some of them. The sample shows over 400,000 clones, 92% of them seen only once. Regarding treatment: 15 to 20 received Ad26.COV2.S at low or high dose, single or two shots; roughly five received placebo; per-sample allocation not given. Collection of samples fell on day 63 after the first vaccine or placebo injection. The individual, an adult aged 18-55 years, was a donor in Boston. As concerns this clone: Its specificity is not known.

The rearrangement joins TRBV24-1 to TRBJ2-5; 7 bases fit TRBD2. This receptor was taken from a person between 18 and 65 years old who received the Ad26.COV2.S COVID-19 vaccine or a placebo. The sequencing used peripheral blood, collected in a trial of Ad26.COV2.S vaccine versus placebo. The CDR3 DNA reads TGTGCCACCAGTGGGGGAGGGTGGGGGACCCAGTACTTC. As protein: CATSGGGWGTQYF.